The T cell receptor beta chain described here comes from a study of cytomegalovirus exposure and HLA in healthy donors. Study background: Around 180 million T cells yielded 90 million to 130 million unique TCR beta sequences in earlier analysis.

The PCR ran on 60 Vbeta and 13 Jbeta primers. TCRdb's table, derived via immunoSEQ multiplex PCR, lists solely in-frame clones and lacks some. The profile shows approximately 120,000 clones, 77% of them singletons. Germline V gives CDR1 SNHLY, CDR2 FYNNEI. There are 12 residues in the CDR3. V lost 5 bases and J 3 bases, leaving 8 bases between the germline ends. The chain is built from TRBV2 and TRBJ2-7, with D possibly being TRBD2 (6 bases). Sample: PBMCs. The source is a woman between 35 and 50 years old in good health and CMV-seropositive. CDR3 region: CASSPTSYEQYF. As DNA, the CDR3 is TGTGCCAGCAGTCCGACTAGCTACGAGCAGTACTTC.